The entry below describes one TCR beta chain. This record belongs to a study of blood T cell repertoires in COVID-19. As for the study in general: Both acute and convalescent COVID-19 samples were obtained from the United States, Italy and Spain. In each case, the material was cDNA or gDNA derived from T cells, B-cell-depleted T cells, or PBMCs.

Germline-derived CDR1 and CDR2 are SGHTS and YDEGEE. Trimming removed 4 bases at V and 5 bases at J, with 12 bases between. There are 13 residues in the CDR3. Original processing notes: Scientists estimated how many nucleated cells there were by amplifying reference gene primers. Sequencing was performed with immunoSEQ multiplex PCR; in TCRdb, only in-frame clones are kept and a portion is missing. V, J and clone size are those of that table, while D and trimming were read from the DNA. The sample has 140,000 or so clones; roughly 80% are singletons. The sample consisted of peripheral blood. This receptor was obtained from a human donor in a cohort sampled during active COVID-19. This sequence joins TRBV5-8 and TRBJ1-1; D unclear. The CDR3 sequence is CASSRLGGTEAFF. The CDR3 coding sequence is TGTGCCAGCAGCAGACTTGGCGGAACTGAAGCTTTCTTT.